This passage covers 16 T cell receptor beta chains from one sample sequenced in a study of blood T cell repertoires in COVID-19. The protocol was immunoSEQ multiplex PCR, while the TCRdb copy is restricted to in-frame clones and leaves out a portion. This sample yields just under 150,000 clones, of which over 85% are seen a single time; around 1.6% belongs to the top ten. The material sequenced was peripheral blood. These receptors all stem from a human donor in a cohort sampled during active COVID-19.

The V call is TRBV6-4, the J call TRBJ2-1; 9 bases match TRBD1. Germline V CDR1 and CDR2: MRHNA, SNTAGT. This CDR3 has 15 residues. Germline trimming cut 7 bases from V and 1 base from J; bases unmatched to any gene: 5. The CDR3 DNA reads TGTGCCAGCAATTTGACAGGGGGATCCTACAATGAGCAGTTCTTC. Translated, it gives CASNLTGGSYNEQFF.

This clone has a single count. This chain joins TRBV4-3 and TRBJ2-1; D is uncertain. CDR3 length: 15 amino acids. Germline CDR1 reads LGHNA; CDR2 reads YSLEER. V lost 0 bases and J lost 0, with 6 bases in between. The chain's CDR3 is CASSQDRSSYNEQFF. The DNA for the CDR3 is TGCGCCAGCAGCCAAGATAGGAGCTCCTACAATGAGCAGTTCTTC.

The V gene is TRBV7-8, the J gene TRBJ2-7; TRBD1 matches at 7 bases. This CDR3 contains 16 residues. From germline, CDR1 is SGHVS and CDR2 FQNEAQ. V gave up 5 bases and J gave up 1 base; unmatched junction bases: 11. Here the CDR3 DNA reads TGTGCCAGCAGCAAGCTACGGGACAGCACTTCCTACGAGCAGTACTTC. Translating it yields CASSKLRDSTSYEQYF.

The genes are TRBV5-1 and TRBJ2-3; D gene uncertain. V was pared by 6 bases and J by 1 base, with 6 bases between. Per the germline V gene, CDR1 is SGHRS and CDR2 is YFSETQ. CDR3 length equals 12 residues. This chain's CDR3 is CASTHRTDTQYF. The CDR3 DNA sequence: TGCGCCAGCACACACCGCACAGATACGCAGTATTTT.

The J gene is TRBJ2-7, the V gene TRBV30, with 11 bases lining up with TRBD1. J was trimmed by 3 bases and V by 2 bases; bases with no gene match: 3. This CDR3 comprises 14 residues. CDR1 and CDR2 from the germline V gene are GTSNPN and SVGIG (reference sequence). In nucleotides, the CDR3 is TGTGCCTGGAGTTTCGGGACAGGGGGCTACGAGCAGTACTTC. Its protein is CAWSFGTGGYEQYF.

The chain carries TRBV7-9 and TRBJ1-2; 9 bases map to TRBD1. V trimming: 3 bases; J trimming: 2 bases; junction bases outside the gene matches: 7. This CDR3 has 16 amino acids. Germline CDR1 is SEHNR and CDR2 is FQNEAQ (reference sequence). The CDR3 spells CASSFPGQGMNYGYTF. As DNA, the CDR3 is TGTGCCAGCAGCTTCCCGGGACAGGGAATGAACTATGGCTACACCTTC.

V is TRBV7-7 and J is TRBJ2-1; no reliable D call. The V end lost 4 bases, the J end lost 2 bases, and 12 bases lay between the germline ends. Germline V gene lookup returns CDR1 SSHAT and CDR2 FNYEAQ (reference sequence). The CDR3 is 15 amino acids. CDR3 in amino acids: CASSSNAAPYNEQFF. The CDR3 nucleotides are TGTGCCAGCAGCTCTAACGCCGCACCCTACAATGAGCAGTTCTTC.

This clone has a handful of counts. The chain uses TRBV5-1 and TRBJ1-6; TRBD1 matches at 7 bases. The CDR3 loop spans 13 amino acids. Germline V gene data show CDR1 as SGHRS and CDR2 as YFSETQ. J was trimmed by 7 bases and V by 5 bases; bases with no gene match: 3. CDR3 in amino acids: CASRQGRNSPLHF. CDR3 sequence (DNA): TGCGCCAGCAGACAGGGGAGGAATTCACCCCTCCACTTT. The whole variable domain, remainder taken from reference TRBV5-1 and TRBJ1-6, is KAGVTQTPRYLIKTRGQQVTLSCSPISGHRSVSWYQQTPGQGLQFLFEYFSETQRNKGNFPGRFSGRQFSNSRSEMNVSTLELGDSALYLCASRQGRNSPLHFGNGTRLTVT.

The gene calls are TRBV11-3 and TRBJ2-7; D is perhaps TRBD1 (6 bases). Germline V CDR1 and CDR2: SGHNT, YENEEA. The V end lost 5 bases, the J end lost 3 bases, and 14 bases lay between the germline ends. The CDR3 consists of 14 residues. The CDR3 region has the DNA TGTGCCAGCAGCCTTCGGCACAGGGACTACGAGCAGTACTTC. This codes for CASSLRHRDYEQYF.

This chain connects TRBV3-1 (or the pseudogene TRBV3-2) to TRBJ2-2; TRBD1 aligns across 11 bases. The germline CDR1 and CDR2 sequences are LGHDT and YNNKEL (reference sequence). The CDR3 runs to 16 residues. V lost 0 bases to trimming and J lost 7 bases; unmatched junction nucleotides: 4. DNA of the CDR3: TGTGCCAGCAGCCAAGAAGGACAGGGGGCGGGCGGGGAGCTGTTTTTT. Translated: CASSQEGQGAGGELFF.

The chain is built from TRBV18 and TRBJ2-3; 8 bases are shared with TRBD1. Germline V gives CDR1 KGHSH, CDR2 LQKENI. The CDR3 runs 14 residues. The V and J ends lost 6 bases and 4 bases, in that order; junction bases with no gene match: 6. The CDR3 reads CASSQGQASDTQYF. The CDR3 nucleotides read TGTGCCAGCTCGCAGGGACAGGCGTCAGATACGCAGTATTTT.

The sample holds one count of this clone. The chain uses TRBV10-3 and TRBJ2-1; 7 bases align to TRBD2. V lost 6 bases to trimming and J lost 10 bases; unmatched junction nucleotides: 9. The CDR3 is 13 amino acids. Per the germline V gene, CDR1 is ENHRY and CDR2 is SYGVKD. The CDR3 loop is CAIRPSSGVEQFF. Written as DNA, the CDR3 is TGTGCCATCAGGCCATCGAGCGGGGTAGAGCAGTTCTTC.

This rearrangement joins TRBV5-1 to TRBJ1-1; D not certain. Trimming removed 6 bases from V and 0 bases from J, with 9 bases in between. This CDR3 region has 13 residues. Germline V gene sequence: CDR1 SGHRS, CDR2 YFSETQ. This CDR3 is CASTWRMNTEAFF. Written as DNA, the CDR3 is TGCGCCAGCACCTGGCGGATGAACACTGAAGCTTTCTTT.

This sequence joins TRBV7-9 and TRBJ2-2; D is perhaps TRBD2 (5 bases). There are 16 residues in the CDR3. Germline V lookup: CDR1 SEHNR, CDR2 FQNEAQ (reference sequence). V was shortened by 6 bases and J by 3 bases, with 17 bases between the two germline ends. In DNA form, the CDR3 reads TGTGCCAGCAGTTTAACAGTGGGAGACTACACCGGGGAGCTGTTTTTT. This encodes CASSLTVGDYTGELFF.

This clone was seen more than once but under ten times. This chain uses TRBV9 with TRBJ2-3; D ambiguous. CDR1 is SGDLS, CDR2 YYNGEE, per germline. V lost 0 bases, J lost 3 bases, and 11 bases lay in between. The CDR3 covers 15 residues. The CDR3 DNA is TGTGCCAGCAGCGTAGCGCAATTCGGGACAGATACGCAGTATTTT. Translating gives CASSVAQFGTDTQYF.

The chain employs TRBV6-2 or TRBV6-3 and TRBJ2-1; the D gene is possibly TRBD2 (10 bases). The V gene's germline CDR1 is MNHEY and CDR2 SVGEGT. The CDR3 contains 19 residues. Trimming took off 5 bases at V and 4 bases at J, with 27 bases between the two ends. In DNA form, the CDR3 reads TGTGCCAGCAGTCCACAGGGGGCTAGCGGGGGACATGTTTACAATGAGCAGTTCTTC. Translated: CASSPQGASGGHVYNEQFF.